The T cell receptor beta chain under discussion was sequenced for a study of beta chain features in type 1 diabetes. Findings and limits, study-wide: Shortening of TCRB CDR3s, moderate but significant, appeared in all four CD4+ subsets of Type 1 diabetes patients.

The single heparinised draw taken from each donor contained roughly 100 mL of blood on average. Based on CD45RO/CCR7/CD25/CD127/CD95/CD27, CD4+ regulatory, stem cell-like memory, naive and central memory cells were sorted. The J segment lost 4 bases and the V segment lost 3 bases, leaving 3 bases of the junction unmatched. The CDR3 length is 15 residues. Germline V gene data show CDR1 as SEHNR and CDR2 as FQNEAQ (reference sequence). With regard to this clone: Its cognate antigen is unknown.

Sequencing targeted expressed TCRB transcripts, as all isolated RNA had been reverse transcribed. This table comes from immunoSEQ multiplex PCR, and its TCRdb copy is limited to in-frame clones, with some not included. The sample holds a few hundred thousand clones, 11% to 15% seen once. V and J are TRBV7-9 and TRBJ2-7; 13 bases match TRBD2. Sequencing was performed on naive CD4+ T cells from blood. This receptor was identified in a man aged 30 to 45 with type 1 diabetes. CDR3 nucleotides: TGTGCCAGCAGCTTCGGACTAGCGGGAGTTTACGAGCAGTACTTC. Residues: CASSFGLAGVYEQYF.